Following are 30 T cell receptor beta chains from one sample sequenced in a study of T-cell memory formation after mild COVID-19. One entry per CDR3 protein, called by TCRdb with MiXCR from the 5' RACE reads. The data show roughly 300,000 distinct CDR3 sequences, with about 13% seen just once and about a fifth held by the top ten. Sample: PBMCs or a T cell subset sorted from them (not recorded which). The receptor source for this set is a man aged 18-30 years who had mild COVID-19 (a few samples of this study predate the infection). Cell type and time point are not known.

The CDR3 spells CASSFSGGHWGDTQYF. The CDR3 DNA is TGTGCCAGCAGCTTTAGCGGGGGCCACTGGGGAGATACGCAGTATTTT. The chain employs TRBV7-9 and TRBJ2-3; 9 positions agree with TRBD2. J was trimmed by 5 bases and V by 3 bases; bases with no gene match: 9. Germline CDR1 SEHNR, CDR2 FQNEAQ (reference sequence). The CDR3 is made up of 16 amino acids. The full variable domain, rest sourced from reference TRBV7-9 and TRBJ2-3, is DTGVSQNPRHKITKRGQNVTFRCDPISEHNRLYWYRQTLGQGPEFLTYFQNEAQLEKSRLLSDRFSAERPKGSFSTLEIQRTEQGDSAMYLCASSFSGGHWGDTQYFGPGTRLTVL.

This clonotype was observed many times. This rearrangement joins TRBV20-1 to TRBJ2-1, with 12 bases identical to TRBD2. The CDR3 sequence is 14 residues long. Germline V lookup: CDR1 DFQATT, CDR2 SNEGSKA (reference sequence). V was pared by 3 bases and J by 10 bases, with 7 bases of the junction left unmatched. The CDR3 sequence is CSASPSGGAGEQFF. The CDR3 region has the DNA TGCAGTGCTAGTCCTAGCGGGGGGGCCGGGGAGCAGTTCTTC.

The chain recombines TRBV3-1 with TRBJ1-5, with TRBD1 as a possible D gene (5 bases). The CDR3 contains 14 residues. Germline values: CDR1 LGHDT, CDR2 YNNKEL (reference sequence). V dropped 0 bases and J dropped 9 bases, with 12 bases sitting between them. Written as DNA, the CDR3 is TGTGCCAGCAGCCAAGATGGGACCCCGCGGCCCCAGCATTTT. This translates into CASSQDGTPRPQHF.

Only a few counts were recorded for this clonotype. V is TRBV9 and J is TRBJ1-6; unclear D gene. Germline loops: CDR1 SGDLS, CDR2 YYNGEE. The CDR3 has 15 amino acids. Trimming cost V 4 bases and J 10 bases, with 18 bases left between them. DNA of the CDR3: TGTGCCAGCAGCCCAGGCTTAGGGAACGGATCACCCCTCCACTTT. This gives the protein CASSPGLGNGSPLHF.

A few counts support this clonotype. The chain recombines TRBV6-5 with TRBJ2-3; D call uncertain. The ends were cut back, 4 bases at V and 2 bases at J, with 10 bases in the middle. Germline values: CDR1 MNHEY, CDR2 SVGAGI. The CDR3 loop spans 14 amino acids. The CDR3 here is CASSLRTFTDTQYF. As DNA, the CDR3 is TGTGCCAGCAGTTTACGGACCTTCACAGATACGCAGTATTTT.

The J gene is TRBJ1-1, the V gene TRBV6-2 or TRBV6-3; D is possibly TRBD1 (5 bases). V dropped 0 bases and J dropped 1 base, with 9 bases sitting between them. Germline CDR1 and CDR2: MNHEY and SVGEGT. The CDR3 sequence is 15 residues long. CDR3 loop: CASSYSKGKNTEAFF. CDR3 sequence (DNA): TGTGCCAGCAGTTACTCGAAGGGGAAGAACACTGAAGCTTTCTTT.

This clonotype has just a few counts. The CDR3 here is CASSFPRTGRGYGYTF. The CDR3 nucleotides are TGTGCCAGCAGCTTCCCAAGGACAGGCCGTGGCTATGGCTACACCTTC. The rearrangement links TRBV7-9 to TRBJ1-2, with TRBD1 matching 7 bases. Germline CDR1 SEHNR, CDR2 FQNEAQ (reference sequence). This CDR3 comprises 16 residues. After removal of 3 bases from V and 4 bases from J, the junction contained 11 bases not matched to a gene.

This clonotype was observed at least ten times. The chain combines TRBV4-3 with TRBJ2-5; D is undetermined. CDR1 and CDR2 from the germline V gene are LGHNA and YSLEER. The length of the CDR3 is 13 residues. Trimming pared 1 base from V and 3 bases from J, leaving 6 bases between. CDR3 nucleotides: TGCGCCAGCAGCCAAGGGGCGAAAGAGACCCAGTACTTC. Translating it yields CASSQGAKETQYF.

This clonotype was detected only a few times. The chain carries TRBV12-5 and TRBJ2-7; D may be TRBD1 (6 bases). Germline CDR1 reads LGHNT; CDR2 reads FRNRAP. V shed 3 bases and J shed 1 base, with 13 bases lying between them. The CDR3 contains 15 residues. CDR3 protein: CASGFQGYRSYEQYF. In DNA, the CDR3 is TGTGCTAGTGGTTTCCAGGGGTACCGGTCCTACGAGCAGTACTTC.

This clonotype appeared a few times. DNA of the CDR3: TGTGCCAGCAGTTTCTACAGGGGCACAGATACGCAGTATTTT. This translates into CASSFYRGTDTQYF. The chain links TRBV12-3 or TRBV12-4 to TRBJ2-3, with a tentative D call TRBD1 (6 bases). V was trimmed by 3 bases and J by 1 base, leaving 8 bases between them. The CDR3 covers 14 residues.

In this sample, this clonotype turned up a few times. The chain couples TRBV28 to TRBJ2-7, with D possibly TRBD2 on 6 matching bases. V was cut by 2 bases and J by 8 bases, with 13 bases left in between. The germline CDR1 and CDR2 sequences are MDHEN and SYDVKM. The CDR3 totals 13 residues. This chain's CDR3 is CASSLAGGLKQYV. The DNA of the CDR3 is TGTGCCAGCAGTTTAGCAGGAGGGTTGAAGCAGTACGTC.

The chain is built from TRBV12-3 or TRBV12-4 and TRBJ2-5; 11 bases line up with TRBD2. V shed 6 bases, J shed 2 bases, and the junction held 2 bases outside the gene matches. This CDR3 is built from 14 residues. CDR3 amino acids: CASSVAGGQETQYF. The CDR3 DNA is TGTGCCAGCAGCGTAGCGGGGGGGCAAGAGACCCAGTACTTC.

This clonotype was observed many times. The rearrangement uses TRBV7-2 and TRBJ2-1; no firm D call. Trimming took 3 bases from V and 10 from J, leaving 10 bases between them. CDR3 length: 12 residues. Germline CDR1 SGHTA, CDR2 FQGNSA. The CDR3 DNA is TGTGCCAGCAGCTTCGGTTTTCGAGAGCAGTTCTTC. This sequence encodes CASSFGFREQFF.

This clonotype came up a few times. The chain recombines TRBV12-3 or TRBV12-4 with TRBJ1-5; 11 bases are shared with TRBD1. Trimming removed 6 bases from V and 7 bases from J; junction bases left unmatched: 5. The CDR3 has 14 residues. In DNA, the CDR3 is TGTGCCAGCAGCGGGACAGGGGGTAAACAGCCCCAGCATTTT. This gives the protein CASSGTGGKQPQHF.

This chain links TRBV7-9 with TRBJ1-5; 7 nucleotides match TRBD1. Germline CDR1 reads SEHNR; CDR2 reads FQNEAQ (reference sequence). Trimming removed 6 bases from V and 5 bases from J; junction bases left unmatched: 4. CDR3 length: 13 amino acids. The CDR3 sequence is CASSSGQDQPQHF. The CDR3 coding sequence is TGTGCCAGCAGTTCTGGACAGGATCAGCCCCAGCATTTT.

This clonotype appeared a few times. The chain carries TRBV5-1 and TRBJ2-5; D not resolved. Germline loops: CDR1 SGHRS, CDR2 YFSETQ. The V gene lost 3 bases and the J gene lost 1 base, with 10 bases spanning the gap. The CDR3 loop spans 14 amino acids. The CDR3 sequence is CASSSQHLQETQYF. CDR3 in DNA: TGCGCCAGCAGCTCACAGCACCTCCAAGAGACCCAGTACTTC.

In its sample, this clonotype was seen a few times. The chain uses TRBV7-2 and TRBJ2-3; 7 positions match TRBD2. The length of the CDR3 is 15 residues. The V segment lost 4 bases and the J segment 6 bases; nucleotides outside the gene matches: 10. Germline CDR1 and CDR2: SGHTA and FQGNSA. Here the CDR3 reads CASSYIAGVTDTQYF. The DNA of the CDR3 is TGTGCCAGCAGCTACATCGCGGGGGTGACGGATACGCAGTATTTT.

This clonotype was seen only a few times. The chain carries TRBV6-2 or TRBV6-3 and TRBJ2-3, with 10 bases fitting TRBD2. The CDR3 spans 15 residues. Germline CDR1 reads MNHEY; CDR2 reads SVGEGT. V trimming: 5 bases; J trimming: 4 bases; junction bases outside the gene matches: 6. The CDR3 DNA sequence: TGTGCCAGCAGTCCAGCGGGGGGGCCGTCAGATACGCAGTATTTT. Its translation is CASSPAGGPSDTQYF.

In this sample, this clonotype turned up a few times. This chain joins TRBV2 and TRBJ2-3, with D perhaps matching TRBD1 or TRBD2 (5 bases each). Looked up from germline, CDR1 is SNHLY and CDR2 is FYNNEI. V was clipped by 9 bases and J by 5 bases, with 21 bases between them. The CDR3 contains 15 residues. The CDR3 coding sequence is TGTGCCAGTCTGGGCAGGGACGCTCAACTAGATACGCAGTATTTT. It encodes CASLGRDAQLDTQYF.

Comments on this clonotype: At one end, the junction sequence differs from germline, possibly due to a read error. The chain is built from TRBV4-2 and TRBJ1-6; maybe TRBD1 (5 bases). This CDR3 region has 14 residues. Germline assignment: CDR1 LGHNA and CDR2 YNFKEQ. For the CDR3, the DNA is TGTGACAGCAGCCAAGAGTTTGGGGGGACCCCCCTCCACTTT. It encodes CDSSQEFGGTPLHF.

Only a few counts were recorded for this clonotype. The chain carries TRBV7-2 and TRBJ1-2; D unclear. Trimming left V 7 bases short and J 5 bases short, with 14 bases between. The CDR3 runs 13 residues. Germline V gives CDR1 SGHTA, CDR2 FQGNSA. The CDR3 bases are TGTGCCAGCACCACCAGTCTGGGGTATGGCTACACCTTC. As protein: CASTTSLGYGYTF.

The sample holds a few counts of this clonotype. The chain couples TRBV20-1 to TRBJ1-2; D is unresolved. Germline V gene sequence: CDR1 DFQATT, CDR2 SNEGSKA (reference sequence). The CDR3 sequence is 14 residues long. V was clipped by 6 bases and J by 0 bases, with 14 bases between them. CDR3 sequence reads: CSAPKAGSNYGYTF. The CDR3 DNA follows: TGCAGTGCCCCGAAGGCGGGCTCTAACTATGGCTACACCTTC.

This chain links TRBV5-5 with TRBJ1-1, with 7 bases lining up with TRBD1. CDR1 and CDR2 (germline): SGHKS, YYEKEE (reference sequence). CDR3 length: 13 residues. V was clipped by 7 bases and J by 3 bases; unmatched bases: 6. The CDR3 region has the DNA TGTGCCAGCGATGTGCAGGGGGACACTGAAGCTTTCTTT. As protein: CASDVQGDTEAFF.

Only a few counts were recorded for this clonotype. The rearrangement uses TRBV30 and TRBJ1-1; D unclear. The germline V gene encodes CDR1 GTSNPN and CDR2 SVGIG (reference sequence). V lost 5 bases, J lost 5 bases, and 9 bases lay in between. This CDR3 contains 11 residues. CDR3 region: CAWGTGTEAFF. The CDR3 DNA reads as TGTGCCTGGGGAACGGGGACTGAAGCTTTCTTT.

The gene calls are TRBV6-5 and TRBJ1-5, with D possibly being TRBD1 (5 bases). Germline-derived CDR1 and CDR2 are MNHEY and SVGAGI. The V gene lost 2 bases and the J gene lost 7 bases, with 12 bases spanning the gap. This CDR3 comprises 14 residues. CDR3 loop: CASSYVPGEQPQHF. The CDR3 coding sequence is TGTGCCAGCAGTTACGTTCCGGGGGAACAGCCCCAGCATTTT.

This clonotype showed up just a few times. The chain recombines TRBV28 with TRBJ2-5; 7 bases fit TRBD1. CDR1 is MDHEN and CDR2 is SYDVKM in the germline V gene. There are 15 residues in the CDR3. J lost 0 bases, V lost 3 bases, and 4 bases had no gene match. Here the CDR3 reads CASSFLTGNQETQYF. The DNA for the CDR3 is TGTGCCAGCAGTTTCCTGACAGGGAACCAAGAGACCCAGTACTTC. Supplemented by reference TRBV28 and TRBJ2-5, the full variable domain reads DVKVTQSSRYLVKRTGEKVFLECVQDMDHENMFWYRQDPGLGLRLIYFSYDVKMKEKGDIPEGYSVSREKKERFSLILESASTNQTSMYLCASSFLTGNQETQYFGPGTRLLVL.

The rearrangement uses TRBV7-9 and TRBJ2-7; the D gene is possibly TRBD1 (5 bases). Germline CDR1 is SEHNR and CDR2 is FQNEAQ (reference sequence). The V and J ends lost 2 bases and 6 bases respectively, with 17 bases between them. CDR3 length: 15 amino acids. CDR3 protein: CASSLLAPQQGEQYF. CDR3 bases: TGTGCCAGCAGCTTACTGGCTCCGCAGCAGGGCGAGCAGTACTTC.

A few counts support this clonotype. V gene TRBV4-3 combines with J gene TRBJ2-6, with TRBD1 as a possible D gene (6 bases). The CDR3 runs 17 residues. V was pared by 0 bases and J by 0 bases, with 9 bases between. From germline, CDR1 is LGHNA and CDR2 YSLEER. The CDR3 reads CASSQDATGSGANVLTF. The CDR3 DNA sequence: TGCGCCAGCAGCCAAGATGCGACAGGCTCTGGGGCCAACGTCCTGACTTTC.

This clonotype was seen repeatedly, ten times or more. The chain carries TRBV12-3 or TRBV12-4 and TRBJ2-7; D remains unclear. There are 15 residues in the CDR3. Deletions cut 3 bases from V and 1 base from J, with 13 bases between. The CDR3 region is CASSFSSHTSYEQYF. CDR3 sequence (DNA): TGTGCCAGCAGTTTTTCCAGCCACACATCCTACGAGCAGTACTTC.

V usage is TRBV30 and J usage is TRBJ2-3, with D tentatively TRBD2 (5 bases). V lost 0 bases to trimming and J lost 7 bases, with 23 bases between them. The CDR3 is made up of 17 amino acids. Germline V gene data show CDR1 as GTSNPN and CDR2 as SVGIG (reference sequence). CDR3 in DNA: TGTGCCTGGAGTGTAGAGGTTGGGAGAACGATTTTCCATACGCAGTATTTT. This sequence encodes CAWSVEVGRTIFHTQYF.